One sample yielded the 16 T cell receptor beta chains listed below, sequenced in a study of T cells in Graves' hyperthyroidism and ophthalmopathy. Researchers took RNA transcripts and amplified the TCR beta CDR3 regions from them. RT-PCR in the first round (using the HTBI primer set) targeted the TCR CDR3. TCRdb re-analysed the multiplex PCR reads in MiXCR, keeping a single row per CDR3 protein. The sample has 600,000 or so distinct CDR3 sequences; 11% to 15% are singletons. Sequenced input: blood. These receptors were obtained from a woman aged 18-30 years with Graves' ophthalmopathy.

There are many counts of this clonotype. The V and J genes are TRBV7-9 and TRBJ1-2; no clear D. V was clipped by 3 bases and J by 7 bases, with 9 bases between them. Germline loops: CDR1 SEHNR, CDR2 FQNEAQ (reference sequence). The length of the CDR3 is 12 residues. The CDR3 DNA is TGTGCCAGCAGCTTTCACAGAGGTGGCTACACCTTC. This gives the protein CASSFHRGGYTF. Full variable domain (remainder filled in from reference TRBV7-9 and TRBJ1-2): DTGVSQNPRHKITKRGQNVTFRCDPISEHNRLYWYRQTLGQGPEFLTYFQNEAQLEKSRLLSDRFSAERPKGSFSTLEIQRTEQGDSAMYLCASSFHRGGYTFGSGTRLTVV.

This clonotype was seen a handful of times. The chain uses TRBV6-4 and TRBJ2-1, with a possible D match to TRBD2 (5 bases). Germline lookup yields CDR1 MRHNA and CDR2 SNTAGT. This CDR3 spans 12 amino acids. Between the trimmed V and J ends, which lost 8 bases and 6 bases, there was a span of 11 bases. The chain's CDR3 is CASGRDGNEQFF. The CDR3 bases are TGTGCCAGCGGCCGGGATGGCAATGAGCAGTTCTTC.

Remarks on this clonotype: A much larger clone differs by one base, so this may be a read error. The V gene is TRBV28, the J gene TRBJ1-2; unclear D gene. Germline CDR1 MDHEN, CDR2 SYDVKM. Trimming pared 5 bases from V and 7 bases from J, leaving 11 bases between. The CDR3 loop spans 12 amino acids. The CDR3 DNA reads TGTGCCAGCAGTCTTTACAGTGGTGGCTACACCTTC. Protein: CASSLYSGGYTF.

This chain connects TRBV27 to TRBJ2-7; D perhaps matches TRBD2 (5 bases). The CDR3 sequence is 12 residues long. CDR1 is MNHEY, CDR2 SMNVEV, per germline (reference sequence). Trimming removed 6 bases at V and 3 bases at J, with 9 bases between. Here the CDR3 DNA reads TGTGCCAGCAGACACCGGGGCTACGAGCAGTACTTC. Translating gives CASRHRGYEQYF.

The table lists this clonotype with many counts. The chain has TRBV7-9 and TRBJ1-5, with 9 bases fitting TRBD1. V shed 5 bases and J 4 bases; nucleotides not matched to a gene: 9. CDR1 SEHNR and CDR2 FQNEAQ come from the germline V gene (reference sequence). CDR3 length equals 16 residues. The CDR3 coding sequence is TGTGCCAGCAGCCCCGGGACAGGGAGGCCAAATCAGCCCCAGCATTTT. Its protein product is CASSPGTGRPNQPQHF.

This clonotype has only a few counts. V and J are TRBV10-3 and TRBJ1-2; D is perhaps TRBD1 (5 bases). Germline V CDR1 and CDR2: ENHRY, SYGVKD. This CDR3 has 16 residues. The germline V and J ends were trimmed by 0 bases and 4 bases, with 15 bases remaining between them. In DNA, the CDR3 is TGTGCCATCAGTGAGTCGGGGCAGGGTTACGGCTATGGCTACACCTTC. It yields the protein CAISESGQGYGYGYTF.

A few counts support this clonotype. The genes are TRBV7-9 and TRBJ2-1; no definite D call. V was cut by 4 bases and J by 2 bases, with 12 bases left in between. The germline gives CDR1 SEHNR, CDR2 FQNEAQ (reference sequence). The CDR3 spans 15 residues. CDR3 sequence: CASSWSSRAYNEQFF. CDR3 nucleotide sequence: TGTGCCAGCAGCTGGAGTAGCCGTGCCTACAATGAGCAGTTCTTC.

The chain has TRBV4-3 and TRBJ2-1; no clear D gene. This CDR3 region has 17 residues. V was pared by 4 bases and J by 10 bases, with 26 bases between. CDR1 and CDR2 from the germline V gene are LGHNA and YSLEER. The DNA for the CDR3 is TGCGCCAGCAGCCTCATCCTCTCGGCTAGTTCCCATTGGGAGCAGTTCTTC. Its protein product is CASSLILSASSHWEQFF.

At least ten counts were recorded for this clonotype. This chain links TRBV12-3 or TRBV12-4 with TRBJ2-5; 7 positions match TRBD1. This CDR3 comprises 14 residues. Unmatched junction bases numbered 7, after V lost 7 bases and J lost 2 bases. The chain's CDR3 is CASNKGAVQETQYF. Written as DNA, the CDR3 is TGTGCCAGCAATAAGGGGGCGGTACAAGAGACCCAGTACTTC.

The chain links TRBV7-9 to TRBJ1-1; D ambiguous. V was shortened by 5 bases and J by 4 bases, with 17 bases between the two germline ends. The CDR3 spans 15 residues. Germline V gene lookup returns CDR1 SEHNR and CDR2 FQNEAQ (reference sequence). DNA of the CDR3: TGTGCCAGCAGCCCCGGACGGGTAATTACCACTGAAGCTTTCTTT. Translating gives CASSPGRVITTEAFF. Together with reference TRBV7-9 and TRBJ1-1, the CDR3 gives the full variable domain: DTGVSQNPRHKITKRGQNVTFRCDPISEHNRLYWYRQTLGQGPEFLTYFQNEAQLEKSRLLSDRFSAERPKGSFSTLEIQRTEQGDSAMYLCASSPGRVITTEAFFGQGTRLTVV.

CDR3 region: CASSLILGTTTYNEQFF. CDR3 DNA sequence: TGTGCCAGCAGCTTAATATTAGGGACTACCACCTACAATGAGCAGTTCTTC. The chain carries TRBV7-2 and TRBJ2-1; the match to TRBD2 covers 7 bases. J was trimmed by 2 bases and V by 2 bases; bases with no gene match: 9. The CDR3 runs to 17 residues. Germline V lookup: CDR1 SGHTA, CDR2 FQGNSA.

This chain links TRBV20-1 with TRBJ2-1, with TRBD2 matching over 12 bases. Germline V gene sequence: CDR1 DFQATT, CDR2 SNEGSKA (reference sequence). The CDR3 spans 16 residues. The ends lost 1 base at V and 2 bases at J; junction bases unmatched: 3. This chain's CDR3 is CSARGRTSGTYNEQFF. CDR3 in DNA: TGCAGTGCTAGAGGGAGGACTAGCGGGACCTACAATGAGCAGTTCTTC.

This clonotype was recorded at least ten times. The rearrangement joins TRBV28 to TRBJ2-1; tentative D call: TRBD2 (5 bases). Trimming stripped 5 bases from V and 1 base from J, with 15 bases between. The length of the CDR3 is 16 residues. Germline V gives CDR1 MDHEN, CDR2 SYDVKM. The CDR3 nucleotides read TGTGCCAGCAGTCACCCACTGCCGGGGTCCTACAATGAGCAGTTCTTC. Translated: CASSHPLPGSYNEQFF. Full variable domain (rest looked up from reference TRBV28 and TRBJ2-1): DVKVTQSSRYLVKRTGEKVFLECVQDMDHENMFWYRQDPGLGLRLIYFSYDVKMKEKGDIPEGYSVSREKKERFSLILESASTNQTSMYLCASSHPLPGSYNEQFFGPGTRLTVL.

The chain joins TRBV20-1 to TRBJ1-2, with unresolved D. The CDR3 is 15 amino acids. Trimming stripped 1 base from V and 6 bases from J, with 18 bases between. CDR1 is DFQATT and CDR2 is SNEGSKA in the germline V gene (reference sequence). This CDR3 reads CSARGWIQTSDGYTF. CDR3 in DNA: TGCAGTGCTAGAGGGTGGATACAGACTTCCGATGGCTACACCTTC.

At least ten counts were recorded for this clonotype. The rearrangement links TRBV5-1 to TRBJ1-3; tentative D call: TRBD1 (6 bases). Germline CDR1 reads SGHRS; CDR2 reads YFSETQ. V was clipped by 0 bases and J by 0 bases, with 13 bases between them. This CDR3 is built from 17 residues. The CDR3 spells CASSLAPTGLSGNTIYF. The CDR3 region has the DNA TGCGCCAGCAGCTTGGCCCCGACAGGACTCTCTGGAAACACCATATATTTT.

With respect to this clonotype: Being one base from a much bigger clone, this may be a read error. This chain connects TRBV5-1 to TRBJ1-2, with a possible D match to TRBD1 (5 bases). Germline-derived CDR1 and CDR2 are SGHRS and YFSETQ. The CDR3 is 15 residues long. Written as DNA, the CDR3 is TGCGCCAGCAACTTGGCCGTTCCCGCACAGGATGGCTACACCTTC. It translates to CASNLAVPAQDGYTF. Using reference TRBV5-1 and TRBJ1-2 for the parts outside the CDR3, the full variable domain is KAGVTQTPRYLIKTRGQQVTLSCSPISGHRSVSWYQQTPGQGLQFLFEYFSETQRNKGNFPGRFSGRQFSNSRSEMNVSTLELGDSALYLCASNLAVPAQDGYTFGSGTRLTVV.